The 28 T cell receptor beta chains below come from one sample, sequenced in a study of blood T cell repertoires in COVID-19. TCRdb's table, derived via immunoSEQ multiplex PCR, lists solely in-frame clones and lacks some. The repertoire has about 190,000 clones, 80% to 90% of them found once; the top ten carry almost 5%. The sequencing input was peripheral blood. All receptors come from a woman older than 75 with acute or convalescent COVID-19.

This chain joins TRBV19 and TRBJ2-3; TRBD1 matches 10 bases. The length of the CDR3 is 16 residues. Unmatched junction bases numbered 10, after V lost 4 bases and J lost 6 bases. Germline V gene data show CDR1 as LNHDA and CDR2 as SQIVND (reference sequence). The CDR3 DNA sequence: TGTGCCAGTAGTAACTCATTCGACAGGGGGCCGGATACGCAGTATTTT. The encoded protein is CASSNSFDRGPDTQYF.

The V call is TRBV7-9, the J call TRBJ2-1; TRBD2 matches at 11 bases. This CDR3 has 15 amino acids. The V gene's germline CDR1 is SEHNR and CDR2 FQNEAQ (reference sequence). V lost 3 bases, J lost 5 bases, and 3 bases stayed unmatched. The CDR3 coding sequence is TGTGCCAGCAGCTTCCCGGGACTAGCGGACAATGAGCAGTTCTTC. It specifies CASSFPGLADNEQFF.

The J gene is TRBJ2-1, the V gene TRBV18, with TRBD2 matching 14 bases. The length of the CDR3 is 21 residues. CDR1 KGHSH and CDR2 LQKENI come from the germline V gene. V shed 0 bases and J 2 bases; nucleotides not matched to a gene: 12. The CDR3 loop reads CASSPPNRGLAGATTYNEQFF. CDR3 bases: TGTGCCAGCTCACCACCAAACCGGGGACTAGCGGGAGCCACGACCTACAATGAGCAGTTCTTC. The full variable domain, rest sourced from reference TRBV18 and TRBJ2-1, is NAGVMQNPRHLVRRRGQEARLRCSPMKGHSHVYWYRQLPEEGLKFMVYLQKENIIDESGMPKERFSAEFPKEGPSILRIQQVVRGDSAAYFCASSPPNRGLAGATTYNEQFFGPGTRLTVL.

This rearrangement joins TRBV6-5 to TRBJ1-5; 7 bases map to TRBD1. Germline assignment: CDR1 MNHEY and CDR2 SVGAGI. The ends lost 8 bases at V and 3 bases at J; junction bases unmatched: 7. This CDR3 has 14 residues. CDR3 coding DNA: TGTGCCAGCGAGAGGACAGGCAACAATCAGCCCCAGCATTTT. Protein: CASERTGNNQPQHF.

The chain uses TRBV15 and TRBJ1-2; possibly TRBD1 for D (5 bases). Deletions cut 1 base from V and 0 bases from J, with 15 bases between. The germline V gene encodes CDR1 LNHNV and CDR2 YYDKDF (reference sequence). There are 17 residues in the CDR3. The CDR3 reads CATSRGGTDPTNYGYTF. CDR3 nucleotide sequence: TGTGCCACCAGCAGAGGCGGGACGGATCCAACTAACTATGGCTACACCTTC.

The V and J genes are TRBV27 and TRBJ1-4; D might be TRBD1 (5 bases). CDR1 and CDR2 (germline): MNHEY, SMNVEV (reference sequence). This CDR3 spans 15 amino acids. Trimming removed 1 base at V and 3 bases at J, with 9 bases between. DNA of the CDR3: TGTGCCAGCAGTTTATATCAGGGCTCTAATGAAAAACTGTTTTTT. As protein: CASSLYQGSNEKLFF. Using reference TRBV27 and TRBJ1-4 for the parts outside the CDR3, the full variable domain is EAQVTQNPRYLITVTGKKLTVTCSQNMNHEYMSWYRQDPGLGLRQIYYSMNVEVTDKGDVPEGYKVSRKEKRNFPLILESPSPNQTSLYFCASSLYQGSNEKLFFGSGTQLSVL.

The genes are TRBV7-2 and TRBJ2-7; D not resolved. The length of the CDR3 is 13 residues. The V end was cut by 3 bases, the J end by 2 bases, with 8 bases between. Germline V gene data show CDR1 as SGHTA and CDR2 as FQGNSA. This CDR3 reads CASSLSLTYEQYF. The CDR3, as DNA: TGTGCCAGCAGCTTGTCCCTTACCTACGAGCAGTACTTC.

The rearrangement uses TRBV18 and TRBJ1-1, with a weak D call TRBD1 (6 bases). The V end lost 5 bases, the J end lost 0 bases, and 16 bases lay between the germline ends. Germline-derived CDR1 and CDR2 are KGHSH and LQKENI. The CDR3 consists of 16 residues. The DNA of the CDR3 is TGTGCCAGCTCATCCCAGGACGGACAGATGAACACTGAAGCTTTCTTT. Encoded protein: CASSSQDGQMNTEAFF.

The chain joins TRBV6-6 to TRBJ2-3; TRBD2 aligns across 15 bases. The CDR3 contains 16 residues. The V and J ends lost 2 bases and 6 bases, in that order; junction bases with no gene match: 3. Germline CDR1 MNHNY, CDR2 SVGAGI (reference sequence). DNA of the CDR3: TGTGCCAGCAGTTACGGGACTAGCGGGAGGTTTGATACGCAGTATTTT. It specifies CASSYGTSGRFDTQYF.

The gene calls are TRBV21-1 and TRBJ2-7; TRBD2, the table's D call, lacks a check against the DNA. TRBV21-1 is given as a pseudogene. This CDR3 region has 17 residues. The CDR3 DNA follows: TGTGCCAGCAGCAAAGCGCCTCGACTAGCGGGATCCTACGAGCAGTACTTC. It codes for CASSKAPRLAGSYEQYF.

The gene calls are TRBV5-1 and TRBJ2-1; TRBD2 aligns across 9 bases. Trimming took 4 bases from V and 4 from J; bases not matched to a gene: 6. The CDR3 covers 15 residues. The germline CDR1 and CDR2 sequences are SGHRS and YFSETQ. The CDR3: CASSPPSGVYNEQFF. The CDR3 region has the DNA TGCGCCAGCAGCCCACCTAGCGGGGTATACAATGAGCAGTTCTTC.

The chain is built from TRBV6-6 and TRBJ2-7; 7 bases fit TRBD1. Germline-derived CDR1 and CDR2 are MNHNY and SVGAGI (reference sequence). The CDR3 extends over 12 amino acids. After removal of 8 bases from V and 6 bases from J, the junction contained 7 bases not matched to a gene. The CDR3 loop reads CASGLTGTEQYF. CDR3 nucleotide sequence: TGTGCCAGCGGTCTGACAGGGACCGAGCAGTACTTC.

J is TRBJ1-4 and V is TRBV5-1; 10 bases are a match to TRBD1. This CDR3 has 15 residues. Trimming removed 2 bases from V and 7 bases from J; junction bases left unmatched: 5. Germline assignment: CDR1 SGHRS and CDR2 YFSETQ. The CDR3 region has the DNA TGCGCCAGCAGCTTATGGACAGGGGGGTCTGAAAAACTGTTTTTT. Amino acids: CASSLWTGGSEKLFF.

The chain joins TRBV19 to TRBJ1-1, with D perhaps TRBD1 (6 bases). The V and J ends lost 1 base and 6 bases respectively, with 9 bases between them. Germline assignment: CDR1 LNHDA and CDR2 SQIVND (reference sequence). This CDR3 contains 13 residues. Here the CDR3 reads CASSIGGTPEAFF. The CDR3 nucleotides read TGTGCCAGTAGTATAGGGGGGACACCTGAAGCTTTCTTT. Full variable domain (rest looked up from reference TRBV19 and TRBJ1-1): DGGITQSPKYLFRKEGQNVTLSCEQNLNHDAMYWYRQDPGQGLRLIYYSQIVNDFQKGDIAEGYSVSREKKESFPLTVTSAQKNPTAFYLCASSIGGTPEAFFGQGTRLTVV.

This chain uses TRBV30 with TRBJ2-1; D is unclear. V lost 0 bases and J lost 4, with 10 bases in between. Germline assignment: CDR1 GTSNPN and CDR2 SVGIG (reference sequence). This CDR3 comprises 14 residues. The DNA for the CDR3 is TGTGCCTGGAGTGTAAACACCCAATACAATGAGCAGTTCTTC. The encoded protein is CAWSVNTQYNEQFF. The full variable domain, in which reference TRBV30 and TRBJ2-1 provide the parts outside the CDR3, is SQTIHQWPATLVQPVGSPLSLECTVEGTSNPNLYWYRQAAGRGLQLLFYSVGIGQISSEVPQNLSASRPQDRQFILSSKKLLLSDSGFYLCAWSVNTQYNEQFFGPGTRLTVL.

This clone was found once. V and J are TRBV7-9 and TRBJ1-3; the match to TRBD1 covers 8 bases. V trimming: 2 bases; J trimming: 5 bases; junction bases outside the gene matches: 8. The CDR3 consists of 16 residues. Looked up from germline, CDR1 is SEHNR and CDR2 is FQNEAQ (reference sequence). CDR3 region: CASSLNRQGSRNTIYF. DNA of the CDR3: TGTGCCAGCAGCTTAAACCGACAGGGGAGTCGAAACACCATATATTTT.

The V gene is TRBV2, the J gene TRBJ1-2, with D possibly TRBD1 on 6 matching bases. Trimming took off 4 bases at V and 4 bases at J, with 10 bases between the two ends. This CDR3 has 13 residues. From germline, CDR1 is SNHLY and CDR2 FYNNEI. This CDR3 is CASSVGGAYGYTF. The CDR3 bases are TGTGCCAGCAGTGTCGGGGGGGCCTATGGCTACACCTTC.

This clone was seen a few times. The CDR3 region is CASSVDILAGSYEQYF. CDR3 nucleotides: TGTGCCAGCAGTGTTGATATACTAGCGGGATCCTACGAGCAGTACTTC. The chain is built from TRBV6-1 and TRBJ2-7; TRBD2 aligns across 10 bases. Unmatched junction bases numbered 7, after V lost 4 bases and J lost 1 base. Germline V gene sequence: CDR1 MNHNS, CDR2 SASEGT. CDR3 size: 16 residues.

The V and J genes are TRBV5-1 and TRBJ2-7; D gene unclear. Trimming shortened V by 2 bases and J by 5 bases, and 14 bases separated the two germline ends. The germline V gene has CDR1 SGHRS and CDR2 YFSETQ. This CDR3 contains 14 residues. The CDR3 sequence is CASSFGQNFNEQYF. In nucleotides, the CDR3 is TGCGCCAGCAGCTTTGGGCAAAATTTCAACGAGCAGTACTTC.

This clone occurred a few times. The V gene is TRBV7-8, the J gene TRBJ1-3; no clear D. Germline assignment: CDR1 SGHVS and CDR2 FQNEAQ. This CDR3 is built from 11 residues. The germline V and J ends were trimmed by 5 bases and 7 bases, with 6 bases remaining between them. The DNA of the CDR3 is TGTGCCAGCAGCGTCATGAACACCATATATTTT. Encoded protein: CASSVMNTIYF.

The genes are TRBV25-1 and TRBJ2-5; D perhaps matches TRBD2 (5 bases). CDR3 length: 16 residues. The V gene's germline CDR1 is MGHDK and CDR2 SYGVNS. Trimming cost V 1 base and J 2 bases, with 14 bases left between them. This chain's CDR3 is CASSEFSGMGQETQYF. For the CDR3, the DNA is TGTGCCAGCAGTGAATTCTCGGGAATGGGGCAAGAGACCCAGTACTTC.

This chain links TRBV29-1 with TRBJ2-7, with D hard to call. Germline CDR1 reads SQVTM; CDR2 reads ANQGSEA. CDR3 size: 11 residues. The V end lost 5 bases, the J end lost 1 base, and 6 bases lay between the germline ends. The CDR3 bases are TGCAGCGTTTCGGAGTCCTACGAGCAGTACTTC. It is translated as CSVSESYEQYF.

This clone was counted a single time. The chain recombines TRBV7-2 with TRBJ1-2; D remains unclear. Trimming removed 5 bases at V and 7 bases at J, with 17 bases between. The CDR3 spans 14 residues. CDR1 and CDR2 (germline): SGHTA, FQGNSA. CDR3 sequence reads: CASSDGSLRGGYTF. In DNA, the CDR3 is TGTGCCAGCAGCGACGGGAGCTTACGGGGTGGCTACACCTTC.

The chain has TRBV18 and TRBJ2-7, with a weak D call TRBD1 (5 bases). The ends were cut back, 6 bases at V and 6 bases at J, with 21 bases in the middle. The V gene's germline CDR1 is KGHSH and CDR2 LQKENI. This CDR3 is 15 amino acids long. CDR3 residues: CASSPMVGRASEQYF. Written as DNA, the CDR3 is TGTGCCAGCTCCCCCATGGTGGGCAGGGCCAGCGAGCAGTACTTC.

A single count supports this clone. V usage is TRBV19 and J usage is TRBJ1-2, with 8 bases lining up with TRBD1. V lost 3 bases to trimming and J lost 4 bases; unmatched junction nucleotides: 7. The CDR3 has 15 residues. From germline, CDR1 is LNHDA and CDR2 SQIVND (reference sequence). The CDR3 nucleotides read TGTGCCAGTAGTATCGGAGACAGGGGAGTCTATGGCTACACCTTC. It encodes CASSIGDRGVYGYTF.

The gene calls are TRBV19 and TRBJ1-3, with D maybe TRBD1 (5 bases). This CDR3 has 15 residues. CDR1 LNHDA and CDR2 SQIVND come from the germline V gene (reference sequence). Trimming left V 9 bases short and J 0 bases short, with 15 bases between. CDR3 amino acids: CASRRQPYSGNTIYF. CDR3 in DNA: TGTGCCAGCCGGAGACAGCCCTACTCTGGAAACACCATATATTTT.

This chain links TRBV11-2 with TRBJ2-3; unclear D gene. Deletions cut 5 bases from V and 4 bases from J, with 13 bases between. In germline, CDR1 is SGHAT, CDR2 FQNNGV. CDR3 length: 14 residues. The CDR3 sequence: CASSENAPPDTQYF. The CDR3 DNA reads TGTGCCAGCAGCGAGAACGCACCCCCAGATACGCAGTATTTT.

The V gene is TRBV7-6, the J gene TRBJ2-5; 14 bases match TRBD2. Germline CDR1 reads SGHVS; CDR2 reads FNYEAQ. J lost 1 base, V lost 4 bases, and 11 bases had no gene match. The CDR3 spans 19 residues. CDR3 amino acids: CASSYRTSGRPYPQETQYF. As DNA, the CDR3 is TGTGCCAGCAGCTATCGGACTAGCGGGAGGCCCTATCCCCAAGAGACCCAGTACTTC.